A selection of T cell receptor beta chains follows, all from one sample in a study of beta chain features in type 1 diabetes. Sequenced by immunoSEQ multiplex PCR; TCRdb stores in-frame clones only, minus some. The sample shows around 500,000 clones, about 32% of them seen only once. The sample consisted of naive CD4+ T cells from blood. These receptor sequences come from a young man in good health. CDR3s include the opening cysteine and the closing phenylalanine or tryptophan. The order of the fields is J gene, V gene, clone size, CDR3 protein. Size tells how often a clone was seen (once, few, many) or the class of an expanded clone, and some rows leave it out.

J: TRBJ2-1; V: TRBV30; size: -; CDR3: CAWSEGIKYNEQFF
J: TRBJ2-7; V: TRBV10-3; size: few; CDR3: CAISEGDYEQYF
J: TRBJ1-5; V: TRBV19; size: -; CDR3: CARERRMPQHF
J: TRBJ2-1; V: TRBV7-2; size: few; CDR3: CASSLGQSFLYNEQFF
J: TRBJ1-4; V: TRBV5-1; size: few; CDR3: CASSWGAPNEKLFF
J: TRBJ2-5; V: TRBV18; size: -; CDR3: CASSRGDQETQYF
J: TRBJ1-1; V: TRBV7-2; size: -; CDR3: CASSLKQGNAEAFF
J: TRBJ2-7; V: TRBV2; size: -; CDR3: CASSQYYEQYF
J: TRBJ2-5; V: TRBV7-2; size: few; CDR3: CASSPPGLAGETQYF
J: TRBJ2-1; V: TRBV10-3; size: few; CDR3: CAISEFSAGNEQFF
J: TRBJ1-1; V: TRBV7-9; size: -; CDR3: CASSLRENGEAFF
J: TRBJ2-7; V: TRBV7-2; size: -; CDR3: CASSQNFYEQYF
J: TRBJ2-5; V: TRBV7-2; size: few; CDR3: CASSLGGSETQYF
J: TRBJ1-2; V: TRBV30; size: few; CDR3: CAWSGLNYGYTF
J: TRBJ1-6; V: TRBV25-1; size: -; CDR3: CASRGRLSSPLHF
J: TRBJ1-1; V: TRBV27; size: few; CDR3: CASSTPRGKAFF
J: TRBJ2-5; V: TRBV5-1; size: -; CDR3: CASSLDHQETQYF
J: TRBJ2-7; V: TRBV12-2; size: -; CDR3: CARLRGIEQYF
J: TRBJ2-5; V: TRBV15; size: -; CDR3: CATSRGYQETQYF
J: TRBJ2-1; V: TRBV29-1; size: few; CDR3: CSVRIAGGLYNEQFF
J: TRBJ2-7; V: TRBV4-2; size: -; CDR3: CASSQDRSEQYF
J: TRBJ2-5; V: TRBV5-4; size: few; CDR3: CASSRGLATETQYF
J: TRBJ2-5; V: TRBV5-1; size: -; CDR3: CASSIQGAQETQYF
J: TRBJ1-1; V: TRBV30; size: -; CDR3: CAWSFTPNTEAFF
J: TRBJ2-6; V: TRBV6-5; size: -; CDR3: CASSYNRAGANVLTF
J: TRBJ2-3; V: TRBV30; size: few; CDR3: CAWSVHGTSGRDTQYF
J: TRBJ2-1; V: TRBV25-1; size: -; CDR3: CASSDIPGQGTEQFF
J: TRBJ2-3; V: TRBV7-9; size: few; CDR3: CASSLALGTPATDTQYF
J: TRBJ1-1; V: TRBV30; size: few; CDR3: CAWSPGFEAFF
J: TRBJ1-1; V: TRBV6-5; size: -; CDR3: CASSYRNTEAFF
J: TRBJ1-1; V: TRBV29-1; size: -; CDR3: CSVDRGRRNTEAFF
J: TRBJ1-1; V: TRBV4-1; size: few; CDR3: CASSQERGTEAFF
J: TRBJ1-1; V: TRBV6-5; size: -; CDR3: CASSWYRNTEAFF
J: TRBJ2-1; V: TRBV11-3; size: -; CDR3: CASSLEGTGGNNEQFF
J: TRBJ2-3; V: TRBV10-3; size: few; CDR3: CAISASGRTDTQYF
J: TRBJ2-3; V: TRBV7-8; size: few; CDR3: CASSRDGTSTDTQYF
J: TRBJ2-3; V: TRBV2; size: -; CDR3: CASSEAGQVGAQYF
J: TRBJ1-1; V: TRBV29-1; size: few; CDR3: CSVEFGRNTEAFF
J: TRBJ2-1; V: TRBV18; size: -; CDR3: CASSPDFYEQFF
J: TRBJ1-1; V: TRBV29-1; size: few; CDR3: CSVGGQTEAFF
J: TRBJ2-3; V: TRBV20-1; size: few; CDR3: CSARLDTQYF
J: TRBJ2-7; V: TRBV28; size: -; CDR3: CASSVTGDEQYF
J: TRBJ2-5; V: TRBV4-2; size: few; CDR3: CASSQYGSAETQYF
J: TRBJ2-2; V: TRBV5-1; size: -; CDR3: CASSPYGPPGELFF